One T cell receptor (beta chain) is described in this entry. The sample comes from a study of control samples from healthy donors and cancer patients. The data were produced by immunoSEQ multiplex PCR, yet TCRdb's version contains in-frame clones alone and is incomplete. The sample carries approximately 97,000 clones, 92% recorded once. This CDR3 comprises 14 residues. CDR1 and CDR2 from the germline V gene are LGHDT and YNNKEL (reference sequence). Trimming took 3 bases from V and 7 from J; bases not matched to a gene: 5. The material sequenced was blood. The chain joins TRBV3-1 (or the pseudogene TRBV3-2) to TRBJ2-3; 9 nucleotides line up with TRBD2. The source is a woman between 18 and 29 years old in good health. The CDR3 DNA reads TGTGCCAGCAGCCAGGGGGGGACTAGCAATACGCAGTATTTT. This codes for CASSQGGTSNTQYF.